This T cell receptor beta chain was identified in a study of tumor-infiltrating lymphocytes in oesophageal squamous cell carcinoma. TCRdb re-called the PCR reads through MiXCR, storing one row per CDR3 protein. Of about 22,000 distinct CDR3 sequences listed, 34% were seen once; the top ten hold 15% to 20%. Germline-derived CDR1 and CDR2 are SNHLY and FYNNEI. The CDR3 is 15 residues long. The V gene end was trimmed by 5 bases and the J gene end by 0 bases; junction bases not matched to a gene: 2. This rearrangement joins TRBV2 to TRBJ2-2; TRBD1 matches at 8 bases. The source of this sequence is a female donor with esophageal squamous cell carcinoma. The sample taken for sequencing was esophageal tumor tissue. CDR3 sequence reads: CASSQQGANTGELFF. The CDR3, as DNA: TGTGCCAGCAGTCAACAGGGGGCGAACACCGGGGAGCTGTTTTTT.